These 8 T cell receptor beta chains were sequenced from one sample in a study of blood T cell repertoires in COVID-19. Some clones are missing from TCRdb's copy, which holds only in-frame ones; the method was immunoSEQ multiplex PCR. The table records hundreds of thousands of clones, 82% of them present only once. Sequencing was done on a sample of peripheral blood. All receptors derive from a woman older than 75 with active or convalescent COVID-19.

The chain is built from TRBV2 and TRBJ1-6; 11 positions match TRBD1. This CDR3 has 15 residues. Unmatched junction bases numbered 2, after V lost 3 bases and J lost 7 bases. Germline assignment: CDR1 SNHLY and CDR2 FYNNEI. CDR3 DNA sequence: TGTGCCAGCAGTGAGGACAGGGGGCTCAATTCACCCCTCCACTTT. Its translation is CASSEDRGLNSPLHF.

The chain employs TRBV28 and TRBJ1-3; D gene unclear. Germline V gene lookup returns CDR1 MDHEN and CDR2 SYDVKM. CDR3 length: 13 residues. V was trimmed by 2 bases and J by 0 bases, leaving 2 bases between them. The CDR3 DNA reads as TGTGCCAGCAGTTTACACTCTGGAAACACCATATATTTT. Amino acid sequence: CASSLHSGNTIYF.

This chain links TRBV18 with TRBJ1-1; D is perhaps TRBD1 (6 bases). Germline lookup yields CDR1 KGHSH and CDR2 LQKENI. V lost 6 bases to trimming and J lost 3 bases, with 17 bases between them. The CDR3 is made up of 15 amino acids. The CDR3 region is CASSPRGEGDTEAFF. The CDR3 DNA sequence: TGTGCCAGCTCCCCAAGGGGGGAGGGGGACACTGAAGCTTTCTTT.

This chain joins TRBV5-1 and TRBJ2-1, with unresolved D. The CDR3 loop spans 14 amino acids. Germline V gene sequence: CDR1 SGHRS, CDR2 YFSETQ. V lost 0 bases and J 4 bases, leaving 8 bases between the germline ends. The CDR3 region has the DNA TGCGCCAGCAGCTTGGATGTCCTTTACAATGAGCAGTTCTTC. Encoded protein: CASSLDVLYNEQFF.

The chain recombines TRBV30 with TRBJ2-1, with 8 bases that match TRBD2. This CDR3 has 15 residues. The germline gives CDR1 GTSNPN, CDR2 SVGIG (reference sequence). V shed 3 bases, J shed 1 base, and the junction held 5 bases outside the gene matches. As DNA, the CDR3 is TGTGCCTGGAGGGAGCGGGAGTTGTCCTACAATGAGCAGTTCTTC. Translating it yields CAWRERELSYNEQFF.

The chain carries TRBV15 and TRBJ2-5; perhaps TRBD1 as D (6 bases). Trimming removed 1 base at V and 7 bases at J, with 16 bases between. The germline gives CDR1 LNHNV, CDR2 YYDKDF (reference sequence). CDR3 size: 15 residues. The DNA for the CDR3 is TGTGCCACCAGCAGAGGTGGACAGCCAGTGGGGACCCAGTACTTC. Encoded protein: CATSRGGQPVGTQYF.

V and J are TRBV29-1 and TRBJ1-2; 8 bases agree with TRBD1. CDR3 size: 12 residues. From germline, CDR1 is SQVTM and CDR2 ANQGSEA. Trimming took 7 bases from V and 7 from J; bases not matched to a gene: 8. For the CDR3, the DNA is TGCAGCGGCGGAGGGACAGGAGGTGGCTACACCTTC. Residues: CSGGGTGGGYTF. The variable domain in full, with the rest retrieved from reference TRBV29-1 and TRBJ1-2, is SAVISQKPSRDICQRGTSLTIQCQVDSQVTMMFWYRQQPGQSLTLIATANQGSEATYESGFVIDKFPISRPNLTFSTLTVSNMSPEDSSIYLCSGGGTGGGYTFGSGTRLTVV.

The V and J genes are TRBV4-1 and TRBJ1-2, with 9 positions matching TRBD1. The V gene's germline CDR1 is MGHRA and CDR2 YSYEKL. V lost 4 bases and J lost 0; bases outside the gene matches: 3. The CDR3 has 15 amino acids. The CDR3 nucleotides read TGCGCCAGCAGCCCCGGGACAGGGCCTAACTATGGCTACACCTTC. Its protein product is CASSPGTGPNYGYTF.